This record looks at one T cell receptor (beta chain) sequence and its context. When the RNA was reverse transcribed, random hexamers were used with an input of roughly 0.5 to 1 ug. TCRdb re-analysed the immunoSEQ multiplex PCR reads in MiXCR, keeping a single row per CDR3 protein. The table includes 150,000 or so distinct CDR3 sequences, 85% to 95% detected once. The CDR3 runs to 17 residues. With V trimmed by 2 bases and J by 2 bases, 8 bases remained unmatched. The germline gives CDR1 SGHRS, CDR2 YFSETQ. These data come from a study of CD8 T cells in Susac syndrome. The chain is built from TRBV5-1 and TRBJ2-3, with TRBD2 identical over 10 bases. The TCR originated in a human donor with Susac syndrome. Input material: CD4+ T cells from PBMCs. CDR3 DNA sequence: TGCGCCAGCAGCTTACCGGTTACTAGCGGGGTCACAGATACGCAGTATTTT. It specifies CASSLPVTSGVTDTQYF.